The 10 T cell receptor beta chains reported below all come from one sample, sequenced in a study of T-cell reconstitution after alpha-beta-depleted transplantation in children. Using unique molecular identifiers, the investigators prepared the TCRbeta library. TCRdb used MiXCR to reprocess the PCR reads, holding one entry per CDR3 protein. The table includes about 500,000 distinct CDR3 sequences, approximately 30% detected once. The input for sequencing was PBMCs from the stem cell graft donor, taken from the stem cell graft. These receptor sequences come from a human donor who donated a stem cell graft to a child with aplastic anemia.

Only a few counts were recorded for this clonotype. The CDR3 nucleotides are TGCGCCAGCAGCCAAGAAATCTTCCGGGGACCCGACTCCCCGAAATATGGCTACACCTTC. Protein product: CASSQEIFRGPDSPKYGYTF. The chain is built from TRBV4-3 and TRBJ1-2, with D perhaps matching TRBD1 (5 bases). CDR3 size: 20 residues. The germline gives CDR1 LGHNA, CDR2 YSLEER. V dropped 0 bases and J dropped 5 bases, with 28 bases sitting between them.

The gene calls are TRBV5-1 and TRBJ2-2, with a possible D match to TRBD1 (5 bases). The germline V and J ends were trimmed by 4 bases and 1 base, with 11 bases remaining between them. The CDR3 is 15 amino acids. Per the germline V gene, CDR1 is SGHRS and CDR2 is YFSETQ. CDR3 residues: CASSRLTENTGELFF. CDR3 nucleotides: TGCGCCAGCAGCCGACTGACAGAGAACACCGGGGAGCTGTTTTTT.

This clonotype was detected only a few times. Written as DNA, the CDR3 is TGCAGCACTGACAGGGGAGGCCATGGCTACACCTTC. Translation gives CSTDRGGHGYTF. The chain is built from TRBV29-1 and TRBJ1-2; 8 nucleotides align to TRBD1. The CDR3 spans 12 residues. The germline V gene encodes CDR1 SQVTM and CDR2 ANQGSEA. The trim removed 8 bases at V and 6 bases at J, leaving 8 bases unmatched. The whole variable domain, remainder taken from reference TRBV29-1 and TRBJ1-2, is SAVISQKPSRDICQRGTSLTIQCQVDSQVTMMFWYRQQPGQSLTLIATANQGSEATYESGFVIDKFPISRPNLTFSTLTVSNMSPEDSSIYLCSTDRGGHGYTFGSGTRLTVV.

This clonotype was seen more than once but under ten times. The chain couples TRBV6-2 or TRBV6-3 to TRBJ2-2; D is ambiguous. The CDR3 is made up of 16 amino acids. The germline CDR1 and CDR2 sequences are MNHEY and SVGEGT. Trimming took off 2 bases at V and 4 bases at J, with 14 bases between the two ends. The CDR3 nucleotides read TGTGCCAGCAGTTACGGATTGGGTCTAACCACCGGGGAGCTGTTTTTT. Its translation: CASSYGLGLTTGELFF.

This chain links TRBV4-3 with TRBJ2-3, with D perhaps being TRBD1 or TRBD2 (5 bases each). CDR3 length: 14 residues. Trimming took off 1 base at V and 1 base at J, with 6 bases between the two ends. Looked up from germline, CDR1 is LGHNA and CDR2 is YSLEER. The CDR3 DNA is TGCGCCAGCAGCCAAGGGGACCGCACAGATACGCAGTATTTT. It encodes CASSQGDRTDTQYF.

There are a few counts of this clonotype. The CDR3 DNA sequence: TGTGCCATCAGGGAAGGGACAGATACCTCCTACGAGCAGTACTTC. Its translation is CAIREGTDTSYEQYF. The chain couples TRBV10-3 to TRBJ2-7; TRBD1 aligns across 7 bases. After removal of 6 bases from V and 0 bases from J, the junction contained 8 bases not matched to a gene. Per germline, CDR1 ENHRY and CDR2 SYGVKD. This CDR3 contains 15 residues.

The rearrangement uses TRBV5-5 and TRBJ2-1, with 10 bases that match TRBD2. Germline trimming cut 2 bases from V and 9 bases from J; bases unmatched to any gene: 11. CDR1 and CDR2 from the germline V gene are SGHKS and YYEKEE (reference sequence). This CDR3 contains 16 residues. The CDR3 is CASSFARGSGRGEQFF. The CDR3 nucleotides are TGTGCCAGCAGCTTTGCCCGGGGGAGCGGGAGGGGTGAGCAGTTCTTC.

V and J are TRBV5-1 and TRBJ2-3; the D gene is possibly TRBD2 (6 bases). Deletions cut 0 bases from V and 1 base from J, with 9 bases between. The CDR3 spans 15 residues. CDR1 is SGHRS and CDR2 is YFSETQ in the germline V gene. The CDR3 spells CASSLDGGRTDTQYF. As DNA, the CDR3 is TGCGCCAGCAGCTTGGACGGGGGACGCACAGATACGCAGTATTTT.

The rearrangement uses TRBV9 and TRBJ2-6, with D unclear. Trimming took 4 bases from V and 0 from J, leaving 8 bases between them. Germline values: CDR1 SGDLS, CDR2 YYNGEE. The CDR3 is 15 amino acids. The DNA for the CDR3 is TGTGCCAGCAGCCAGGATCTCTCTGGGGCCAACGTCCTGACTTTC. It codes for CASSQDLSGANVLTF.

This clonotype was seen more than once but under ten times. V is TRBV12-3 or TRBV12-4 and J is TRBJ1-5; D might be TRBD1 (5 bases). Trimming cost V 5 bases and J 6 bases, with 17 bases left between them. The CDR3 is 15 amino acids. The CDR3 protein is CASSPGRTDTQPQHF. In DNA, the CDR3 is TGTGCCAGCAGTCCGGGACGTACCGACACTCAGCCCCAGCATTTT.